This TCR beta chain was sequenced for a study of OX40 agonist ivuxolimab in advanced cancers. Background on the study: The study gave patients intravenous ivuxolimab at 0.01 to 10 mg/kg every 2 weeks.

General study points: With doses of 0.1 to 3.0 mg/kg, CD4+ and CD8+ blood T cells had undergone clonal expansion by week 6.

The assay was immunoSEQ multiplex PCR, and TCRdb's table has in-frame clones only and misses some. This table holds about 60,000 clones, roughly nine tenths found once. A word on this clone: Its antigen remains unknown.

The ends lost 5 bases at V and 1 base at J; junction bases unmatched: 6. The length of the CDR3 is 15 residues. The V gene's germline CDR1 is MNHNS and CDR2 SASEGT. Samples of blood were obtained at baseline, on cycle 4 day 1, and on cycle 7 day 1. The rearrangement uses TRBV6-1 and TRBJ2-3; 7 bases agree with TRBD1. This specimen was CD4+ or CD8+ T cells sorted from blood, taken in a trial of the OX40 agonist ivuxolimab. This receptor was identified in an adult with an advanced solid tumor such as melanoma, head and neck, liver or kidney cancer. The DNA for the CDR3 is TGTGCCAGCAGTATAGGGACAGTCGGCACAGATACGCAGTATTTT. This gives the protein CASSIGTVGTDTQYF.